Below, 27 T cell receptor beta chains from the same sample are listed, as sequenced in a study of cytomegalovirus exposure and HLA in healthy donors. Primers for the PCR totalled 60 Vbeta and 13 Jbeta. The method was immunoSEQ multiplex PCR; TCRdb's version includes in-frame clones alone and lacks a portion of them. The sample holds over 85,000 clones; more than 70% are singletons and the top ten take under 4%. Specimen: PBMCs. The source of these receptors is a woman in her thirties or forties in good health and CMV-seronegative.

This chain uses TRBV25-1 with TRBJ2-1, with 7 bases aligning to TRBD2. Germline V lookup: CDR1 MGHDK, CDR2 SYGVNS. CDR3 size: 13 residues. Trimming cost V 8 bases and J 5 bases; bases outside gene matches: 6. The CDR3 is CASSASGNNEQFF. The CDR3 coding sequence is TGTGCCAGCTCGGCTAGCGGAAACAATGAGCAGTTCTTC. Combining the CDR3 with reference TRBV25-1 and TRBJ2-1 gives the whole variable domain EADIYQTPRYLVIGTGKKITLECSQTMGHDKMYWYQQDPGMELHLIHYSYGVNSTEKGDLSSESTVSRIRTEHFPLTLESARPSHTSQYLCASSASGNNEQFFGPGTRLTVL.

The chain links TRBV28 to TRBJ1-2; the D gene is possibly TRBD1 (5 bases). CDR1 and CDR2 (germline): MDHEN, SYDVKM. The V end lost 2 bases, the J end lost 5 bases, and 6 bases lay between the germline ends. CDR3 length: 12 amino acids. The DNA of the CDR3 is TGTGCCAGCAGTTTACAGGGATATGGCTACACCTTC. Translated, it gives CASSLQGYGYTF.

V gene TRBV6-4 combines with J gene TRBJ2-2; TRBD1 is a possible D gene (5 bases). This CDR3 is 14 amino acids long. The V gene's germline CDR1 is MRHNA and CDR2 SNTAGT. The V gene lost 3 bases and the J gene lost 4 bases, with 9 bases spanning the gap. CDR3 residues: CASSEGHSTGELFF. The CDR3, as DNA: TGTGCCAGCAGTGAGGGGCACTCCACCGGGGAGCTGTTTTTT.

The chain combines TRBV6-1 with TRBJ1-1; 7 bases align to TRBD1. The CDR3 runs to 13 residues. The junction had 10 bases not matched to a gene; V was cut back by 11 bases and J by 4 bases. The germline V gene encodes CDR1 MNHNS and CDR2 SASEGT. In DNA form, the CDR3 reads TGTGCCGGCGCAGGGGGTAGCGGCACTGAAGCTTTCTTT. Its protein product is CAGAGGSGTEAFF.

The CDR3 reads CASSISPPSSYNSPLHF. CDR3 coding DNA: TGTGCCAGTAGTATCTCGCCCCCGAGCTCCTATAATTCACCCCTCCACTTT. The chain links TRBV19 to TRBJ1-6; D is uncertain. Trimming pared 3 bases from V and 0 bases from J, leaving 12 bases between. CDR3 length equals 17 residues. Germline V CDR1 and CDR2: LNHDA, SQIVND (reference sequence).

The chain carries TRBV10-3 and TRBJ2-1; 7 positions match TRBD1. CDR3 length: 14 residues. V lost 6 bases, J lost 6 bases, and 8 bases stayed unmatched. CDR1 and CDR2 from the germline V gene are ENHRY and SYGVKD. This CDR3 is CAISRDSHGNEQFF. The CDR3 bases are TGTGCCATCAGCCGGGACAGTCACGGCAATGAGCAGTTCTTC.

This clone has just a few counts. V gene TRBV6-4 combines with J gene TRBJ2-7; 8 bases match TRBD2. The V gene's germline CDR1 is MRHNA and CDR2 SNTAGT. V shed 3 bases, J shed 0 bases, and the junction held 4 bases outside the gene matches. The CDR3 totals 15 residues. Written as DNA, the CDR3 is TGTGCCAGCAGTGAGGCGAGCGGGGGCTCCTACGAGCAGTACTTC. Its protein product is CASSEASGGSYEQYF.

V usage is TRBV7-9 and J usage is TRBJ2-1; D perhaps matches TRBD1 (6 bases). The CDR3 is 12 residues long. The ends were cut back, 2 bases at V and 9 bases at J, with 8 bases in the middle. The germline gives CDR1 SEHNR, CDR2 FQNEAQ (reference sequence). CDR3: CASSLQGSEQFF. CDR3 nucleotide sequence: TGTGCCAGCAGCTTACAGGGGAGTGAGCAGTTCTTC.

CDR3 amino acids: CASSQDFRTGHGTDTQYF. CDR3 nucleotide sequence: TGCGCCAGCAGCCAAGATTTCCGGACAGGGCATGGCACAGATACGCAGTATTTT. The gene calls are TRBV4-3 and TRBJ2-3; 8 bases are a match to TRBD1. J lost 1 base, V lost 0 bases, and 9 bases had no gene match. Germline assignment: CDR1 LGHNA and CDR2 YSLEER. The CDR3 runs to 18 residues.

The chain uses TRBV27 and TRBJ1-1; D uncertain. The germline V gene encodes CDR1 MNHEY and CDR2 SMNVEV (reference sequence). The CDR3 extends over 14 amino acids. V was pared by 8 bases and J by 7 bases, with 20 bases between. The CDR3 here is CASSYSGKGGEAFF. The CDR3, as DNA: TGTGCCAGCTCGTATTCGGGGAAGGGTGGTGAAGCTTTCTTT.

The CDR3 sequence: CASSIVANTEAFF. The DNA for the CDR3 is TGTGCCAGTAGTATCGTGGCGAACACTGAAGCTTTCTTT. V is TRBV19 and J is TRBJ1-1; D not certain. The CDR3 contains 13 residues. Trimming pared 3 bases from V and 1 base from J, leaving 6 bases between. Looked up from germline, CDR1 is LNHDA and CDR2 is SQIVND (reference sequence).

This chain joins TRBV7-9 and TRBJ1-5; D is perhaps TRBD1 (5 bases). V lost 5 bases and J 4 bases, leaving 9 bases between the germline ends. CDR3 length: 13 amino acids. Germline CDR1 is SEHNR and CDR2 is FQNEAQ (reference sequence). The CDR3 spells CASSQDTNQPQHF. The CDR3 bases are TGTGCCAGCAGCCAGGACACTAATCAGCCCCAGCATTTT.

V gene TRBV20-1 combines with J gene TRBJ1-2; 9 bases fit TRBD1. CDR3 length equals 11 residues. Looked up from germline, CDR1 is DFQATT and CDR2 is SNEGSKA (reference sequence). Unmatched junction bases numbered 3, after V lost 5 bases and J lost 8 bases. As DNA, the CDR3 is TGCAGTGCTTACAGGGGGCAGGGCTACACCTTC. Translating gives CSAYRGQGYTF.

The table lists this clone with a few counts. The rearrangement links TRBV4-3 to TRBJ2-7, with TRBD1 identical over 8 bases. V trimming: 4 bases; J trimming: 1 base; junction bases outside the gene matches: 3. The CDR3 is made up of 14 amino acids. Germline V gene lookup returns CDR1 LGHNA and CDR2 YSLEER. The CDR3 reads CASSLGQGSYEQYF. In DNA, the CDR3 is TGCGCCAGCAGCCTCGGACAGGGTTCCTACGAGCAGTACTTC.

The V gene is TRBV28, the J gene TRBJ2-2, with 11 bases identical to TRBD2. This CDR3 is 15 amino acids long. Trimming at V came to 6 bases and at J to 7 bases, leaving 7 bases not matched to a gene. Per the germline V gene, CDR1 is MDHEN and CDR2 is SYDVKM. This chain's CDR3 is CASRPLAGAVGELFF. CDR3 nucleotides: TGTGCCAGCAGACCACTAGCGGGGGCGGTCGGGGAGCTGTTTTTT.

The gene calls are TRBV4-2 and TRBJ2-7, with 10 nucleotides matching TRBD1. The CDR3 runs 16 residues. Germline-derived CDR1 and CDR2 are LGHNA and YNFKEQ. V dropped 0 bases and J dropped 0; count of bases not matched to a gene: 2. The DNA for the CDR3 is TGTGCCAGCAGCCAAGAGGACAGGGGGGCCTCCTACGAGCAGTACTTC. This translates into CASSQEDRGASYEQYF.

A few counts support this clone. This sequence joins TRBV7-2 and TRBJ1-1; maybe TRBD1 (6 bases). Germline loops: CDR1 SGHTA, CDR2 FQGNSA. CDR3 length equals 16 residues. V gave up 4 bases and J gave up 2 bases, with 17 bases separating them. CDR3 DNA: TGTGCCAGCAGCTCATCCCAACAACAGGGTAACACTGAAGCTTTCTTT. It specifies CASSSSQQQGNTEAFF.

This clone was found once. CDR3 protein: CASSLADRSSYNSPLHF. The CDR3 bases are TGTGCCAGCAGCTTGGCCGATAGGAGCTCCTATAATTCACCCCTCCACTTT. V usage is TRBV5-6 and J usage is TRBJ1-6; D call uncertain. Trimming removed 0 bases from V and 0 bases from J, with 10 bases in between. The germline V gene encodes CDR1 SGHDT and CDR2 YYEEEE. The length of the CDR3 is 17 residues.

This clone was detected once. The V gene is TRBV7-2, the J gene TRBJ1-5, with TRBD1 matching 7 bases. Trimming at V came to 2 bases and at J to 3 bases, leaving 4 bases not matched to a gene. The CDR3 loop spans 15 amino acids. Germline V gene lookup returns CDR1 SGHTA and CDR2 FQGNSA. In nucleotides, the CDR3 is TGTGCCAGCAGCTTATCCGGACAGGTCAATCAGCCCCAGCATTTT. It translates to CASSLSGQVNQPQHF.

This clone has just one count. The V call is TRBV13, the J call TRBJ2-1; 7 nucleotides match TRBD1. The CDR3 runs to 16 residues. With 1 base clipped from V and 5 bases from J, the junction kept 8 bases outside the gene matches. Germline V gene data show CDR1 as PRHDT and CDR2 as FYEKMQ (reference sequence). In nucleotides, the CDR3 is TGTGCCAGCAGCTTAGCTTCAGGGACAGTAAACAATGAGCAGTTCTTC. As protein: CASSLASGTVNNEQFF.

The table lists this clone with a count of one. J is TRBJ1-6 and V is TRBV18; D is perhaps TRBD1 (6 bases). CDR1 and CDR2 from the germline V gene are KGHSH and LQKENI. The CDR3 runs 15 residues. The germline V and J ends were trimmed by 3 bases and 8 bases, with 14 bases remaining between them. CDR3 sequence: CASSPDQGFDSPLHF. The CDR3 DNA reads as TGTGCCAGCTCACCCGATCAGGGGTTTGATTCACCCCTCCACTTT. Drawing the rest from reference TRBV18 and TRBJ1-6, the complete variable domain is NAGVMQNPRHLVRRRGQEARLRCSPMKGHSHVYWYRQLPEEGLKFMVYLQKENIIDESGMPKERFSAEFPKEGPSILRIQQVVRGDSAAYFCASSPDQGFDSPLHFGNGTRLTVT.

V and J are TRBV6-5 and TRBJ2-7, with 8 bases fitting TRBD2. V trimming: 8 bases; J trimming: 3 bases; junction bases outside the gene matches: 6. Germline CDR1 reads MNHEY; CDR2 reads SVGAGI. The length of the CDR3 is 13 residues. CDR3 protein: CASSSSGGYEQYF. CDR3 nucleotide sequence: TGTGCCAGCTCCTCCAGCGGGGGCTACGAGCAGTACTTC.

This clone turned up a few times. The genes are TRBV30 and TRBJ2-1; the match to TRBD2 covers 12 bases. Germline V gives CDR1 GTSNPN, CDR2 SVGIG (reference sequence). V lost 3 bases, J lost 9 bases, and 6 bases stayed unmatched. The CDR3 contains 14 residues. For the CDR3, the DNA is TGTGCCTGGAGGTCGCTAGCGGGGGGGCTTGAGCAGTTCTTC. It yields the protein CAWRSLAGGLEQFF.

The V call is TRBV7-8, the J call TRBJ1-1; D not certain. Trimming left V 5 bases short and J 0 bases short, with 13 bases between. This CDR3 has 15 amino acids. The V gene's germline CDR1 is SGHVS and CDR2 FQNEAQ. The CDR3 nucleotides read TGTGCCAGCAGCAAAGACTCGAAGTTGAACACTGAAGCTTTCTTT. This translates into CASSKDSKLNTEAFF.

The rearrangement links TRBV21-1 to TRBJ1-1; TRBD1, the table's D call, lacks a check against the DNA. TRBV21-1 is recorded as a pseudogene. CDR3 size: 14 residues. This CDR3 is CASSKGKGLTEAFF. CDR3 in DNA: TGTGCCAGCAGCAAGGGAAAGGGGTTGACTGAAGCTTTCTTT.

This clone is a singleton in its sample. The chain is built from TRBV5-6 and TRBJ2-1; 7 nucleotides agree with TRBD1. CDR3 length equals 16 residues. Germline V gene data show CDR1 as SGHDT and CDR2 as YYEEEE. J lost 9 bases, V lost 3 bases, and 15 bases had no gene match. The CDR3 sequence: CASSSRHRGVQGEQFF. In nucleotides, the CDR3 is TGTGCCAGCAGCTCCCGGCACAGGGGCGTACAGGGTGAGCAGTTCTTC. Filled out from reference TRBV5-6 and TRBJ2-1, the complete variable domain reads DAGVTQSPTHLIKTRGQQVTLRCSPKSGHDTVSWYQQALGQGPQFIFQYYEEEERQRGNFPDRFSGHQFPNYSSELNVNALLLGDSALYLCASSSRHRGVQGEQFFGPGTRLTVL.

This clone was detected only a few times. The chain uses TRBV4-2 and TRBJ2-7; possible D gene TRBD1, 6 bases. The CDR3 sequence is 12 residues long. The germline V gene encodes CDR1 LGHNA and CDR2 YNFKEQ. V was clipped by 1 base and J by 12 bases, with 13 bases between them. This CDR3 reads CASSQVLRGWYF. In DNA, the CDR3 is TGTGCCAGCAGCCAAGTTCTAAGGGGGTGGTACTTC.